One sample yielded the 25 T cell receptor beta chains listed below, sequenced in a study of OX40 agonist ivuxolimab in advanced cancers. Receptor libraries were prepared by the immunoSEQ multiplex PCR assay. TCRdb retrieved this table from immuneACCESS and kept in-frame rearrangements only. Not all clones are present; in checked studies, unresolved V genes account for under half, and no reason is known for the remainder. Here the sample has more than 20,000 clones; around 85% occur a single time. The leading ten clones occupy about 35% of the sample. Sequenced material: CD4+ or CD8+ T cells sorted from blood, taken in a trial of the OX40 agonist ivuxolimab. The receptors stem from an adult with an advanced solid tumor such as melanoma, head and neck, liver or kidney cancer.

The chain carries TRBV7-2 and TRBJ2-3; no clear D gene. Trimming stripped 2 bases from V and 4 bases from J, with 4 bases between. The germline CDR1 and CDR2 sequences are SGHTA and FQGNSA. CDR3 size: 12 residues. CDR3 region: CASSLSADTQYF. CDR3 DNA: TGTGCCAGCAGCTTATCCGCAGATACGCAGTATTTT.

V usage is TRBV7-9 and J usage is TRBJ1-2, with unresolved D. The ends were cut back, 3 bases at V and 8 bases at J, with 13 bases in the middle. The CDR3 spans 13 residues. Per the germline V gene, CDR1 is SEHNR and CDR2 is FQNEAQ (reference sequence). The CDR3 loop is CASSFPSFEGYTF. The CDR3 DNA reads TGTGCCAGCAGCTTTCCCTCATTTGAAGGCTACACCTTC.

This chain joins TRBV28 and TRBJ2-2; 7 bases are a match to TRBD1. Germline lookup yields CDR1 MDHEN and CDR2 SYDVKM. CDR3 size: 16 residues. V shed 4 bases and J 3 bases; nucleotides not matched to a gene: 8. The CDR3 loop reads CASSCDRVADTGELFF. CDR3 sequence (DNA): TGTGCCAGCAGTTGTGACAGGGTAGCCGACACCGGGGAGCTGTTTTTT. The whole variable domain, remainder taken from reference TRBV28 and TRBJ2-2, is DVKVTQSSRYLVKRTGEKVFLECVQDMDHENMFWYRQDPGLGLRLIYFSYDVKMKEKGDIPEGYSVSREKKERFSLILESASTNQTSMYLCASSCDRVADTGELFFGEGSRLTVL.

J is TRBJ1-4 and V is TRBV27; D is possibly TRBD1 (6 bases). CDR1 and CDR2 (germline): MNHEY, SMNVEV (reference sequence). Between the trimmed V and J ends, which lost 0 bases and 11 bases, there was a span of 13 bases. CDR3 length equals 14 residues. The CDR3 spells CASSLSVGAGKLFF. The CDR3 nucleotides read TGTGCCAGCAGTTTATCGGTGGGGGCAGGTAAACTGTTTTTT.

The V gene is TRBV18, the J gene TRBJ2-5, with 8 bases that match TRBD1. The V and J ends lost 3 bases and 1 base, in that order; junction bases with no gene match: 1. Germline assignment: CDR1 KGHSH and CDR2 LQKENI. The CDR3 loop spans 14 amino acids. The chain's CDR3 is CASSPGQGQETQYF. The CDR3, as DNA: TGTGCCAGCTCACCCGGACAGGGCCAAGAGACCCAGTACTTC.

V is TRBV6-5 and J is TRBJ2-7; D is uncertain. Between the trimmed V and J ends, which lost 0 bases and 0 bases, there was a span of 9 bases. The CDR3 extends over 15 amino acids. Germline CDR1 and CDR2: MNHEY and SVGAGI. CDR3 in DNA: TGTGCCAGCAGTTACTCGAAGTCCAGCTCCTACGAGCAGTACTTC. Protein sequence: CASSYSKSSSYEQYF.

This chain joins TRBV11-2 and TRBJ1-6, with D uncertain. Trimming removed 1 base at V and 9 bases at J, with 7 bases between. The CDR3 spans 13 residues. Germline V gene data show CDR1 as SGHAT and CDR2 as FQNNGV. In DNA form, the CDR3 reads TGTGCCAGCAGCTTAGGAGGAAGTTCACCCCTCCACTTT. Its translation is CASSLGGSSPLHF.

The V and J genes are TRBV27 and TRBJ2-1; 8 bases match TRBD1. The CDR3 contains 14 residues. V lost 5 bases, J lost 2 bases, and 2 bases stayed unmatched. Germline V lookup: CDR1 MNHEY, CDR2 SMNVEV (reference sequence). The CDR3 region has the DNA TGTGCCAGCAGTAGGGGACAGGCCTACAATGAGCAGTTCTTC. Amino acids: CASSRGQAYNEQFF.

J is TRBJ1-2 and V is TRBV7-4, with a tentative D call TRBD1 (6 bases). Trimming pared 6 bases from V and 0 bases from J, leaving 14 bases between. This CDR3 is built from 15 residues. CDR1 and CDR2 (germline): SGHVT, SQSDAQ. CDR3 protein: CASRSTGQPNYGYTF. CDR3 nucleotide sequence: TGTGCCAGCAGGTCGACAGGACAACCTAACTATGGCTACACCTTC.

This clone has more than one count but fewer than ten. This chain uses TRBV4-2 with TRBJ1-6; D ambiguous. The V gene lost 1 base and the J gene lost 6 bases, with 10 bases spanning the gap. From germline, CDR1 is LGHNA and CDR2 YNFKEQ. CDR3 length: 15 amino acids. Written as DNA, the CDR3 is TGTGCCAGCAGCCAAGGGAAAACCGGTAATTCACCCCTCCACTTT. Its translation is CASSQGKTGNSPLHF.

V is TRBV27 and J is TRBJ1-5, with 8 nucleotides matching TRBD1. Unmatched junction bases numbered 6, after V lost 5 bases and J lost 6 bases. The CDR3 is 14 residues long. Germline lookup yields CDR1 MNHEY and CDR2 SMNVEV (reference sequence). The CDR3 DNA is TGTGCCAGCAGTCCTCAGACAGGGGTTCAGCCCCAGCATTTT. This translates into CASSPQTGVQPQHF.

This chain joins TRBV19 and TRBJ2-7, with D unclear. With 8 bases removed from V and 4 bases from J, the gap between germline ends came to 9 bases. This CDR3 is built from 11 residues. The germline V gene has CDR1 LNHDA and CDR2 SQIVND (reference sequence). The CDR3 sequence: CASDNGYEQYF. The CDR3 DNA reads as TGTGCCAGTGACAACGGGTACGAGCAGTACTTC.

The sample holds a few counts of this clone. The chain recombines TRBV7-2 with TRBJ1-1, with D possibly matching TRBD1 (5 bases). This CDR3 has 14 amino acids. The V gene lost 3 bases and the J gene lost 1 base, with 9 bases spanning the gap. Germline lookup yields CDR1 SGHTA and CDR2 FQGNSA. The CDR3 DNA sequence: TGTGCCAGCAGCTTCATGACAGCGAACACTGAAGCTTTCTTT. It encodes CASSFMTANTEAFF.

The V call is TRBV19, the J call TRBJ2-3; D uncertain. In germline, CDR1 is LNHDA, CDR2 SQIVND (reference sequence). The germline V and J ends were trimmed by 11 bases and 6 bases, with 12 bases remaining between them. CDR3 length: 11 amino acids. CDR3 nucleotide sequence: TGTGCCCTCCGCTTAGGGGATACGCAGTATTTT. This translates into CALRLGDTQYF. The whole variable domain, remainder taken from reference TRBV19 and TRBJ2-3, is DGGITQSPKYLFRKEGQNVTLSCEQNLNHDAMYWYRQDPGQGLRLIYYSQIVNDFQKGDIAEGYSVSREKKESFPLTVTSAQKNPTAFYLCALRLGDTQYFGPGTRLTVL.

This clone was counted once. This chain uses TRBV7-9 with TRBJ1-1; 8 bases fit TRBD1. Unmatched junction bases numbered 3, after V lost 5 bases and J lost 1 base. Germline values: CDR1 SEHNR, CDR2 FQNEAQ (reference sequence). This CDR3 has 14 amino acids. The CDR3 DNA is TGTGCCAGCAGCCTGGGGACAGGGAACACTGAAGCTTTCTTT. It is translated as CASSLGTGNTEAFF.

The chain has TRBV7-6 and TRBJ2-7; D ambiguous. CDR1 is SGHVS, CDR2 FNYEAQ, per germline. The CDR3 has 13 amino acids. The V gene lost 3 bases and the J gene lost 3 bases, with 9 bases spanning the gap. The CDR3 here is CASSLAHNYEQYF. The CDR3 DNA follows: TGTGCCAGCAGCTTGGCCCACAACTACGAGCAGTACTTC.

The chain joins TRBV7-6 to TRBJ2-2, with 9 bases aligning to TRBD1. Germline V gene lookup returns CDR1 SGHVS and CDR2 FNYEAQ. The CDR3 sequence is 18 residues long. V lost 3 bases and J lost 0; bases outside the gene matches: 8. The CDR3 nucleotides are TGTGCCAGCAGCTTGGGACAGGGTGGGATCACGAACACCGGGGAGCTGTTTTTT. Protein product: CASSLGQGGITNTGELFF.

This clone was detected only once. The chain employs TRBV27 and TRBJ1-2; 10 bases are shared with TRBD1. The V gene end was trimmed by 5 bases and the J gene end by 7 bases; junction bases not matched to a gene: 7. This CDR3 region has 14 residues. CDR1 is MNHEY, CDR2 SMNVEV, per germline (reference sequence). CDR3 region: CASSPGTGVGGYTF. The DNA for the CDR3 is TGTGCCAGCAGTCCCGGGACAGGGGTGGGTGGCTACACCTTC.

The rearrangement uses TRBV6-1 and TRBJ2-1; 7 bases are a match to TRBD1. Germline loops: CDR1 MNHNS, CDR2 SASEGT. The J segment lost 7 bases and the V segment lost 7 bases, leaving 7 bases of the junction unmatched. The CDR3 contains 13 residues. The CDR3 reads CASKGDRVNEQFF. The CDR3, as DNA: TGTGCCAGCAAGGGAGACAGGGTAAATGAGCAGTTCTTC.

This CDR3 is CASSLGNKGGSPLHF. The CDR3, as DNA: TGTGCCAGCAGTTTAGGTAACAAGGGAGGATCACCCCTCCACTTT. The rearrangement links TRBV27 to TRBJ1-6; D is unclear. The CDR3 extends over 15 amino acids. Between the trimmed V and J ends, which lost 2 bases and 10 bases, there was a span of 15 bases. The V gene's germline CDR1 is MNHEY and CDR2 SMNVEV (reference sequence).

This chain uses TRBV30 with TRBJ1-6, with 7 bases lining up with TRBD1. CDR1 is GTSNPN, CDR2 SVGIG, per germline (reference sequence). The CDR3 consists of 14 residues. The J segment lost 8 bases and the V segment lost 0 bases, leaving 4 bases of the junction unmatched. The CDR3 is CAWSVGTVDSPLHF. The CDR3 coding sequence is TGTGCCTGGAGTGTAGGGACAGTCGATTCACCCCTCCACTTT.

The chain employs TRBV25-1 and TRBJ1-6, with TRBD1 matching 7 bases. Per the germline V gene, CDR1 is MGHDK and CDR2 is SYGVNS. The CDR3 totals 17 residues. With 4 bases clipped from V and 0 bases from J, the junction kept 6 bases outside the gene matches. The DNA for the CDR3 is TGTGCCAGCAGTGCGGGACAGATCAGCTCCTATAATTCACCCCTCCACTTT. Amino acids: CASSAGQISSYNSPLHF. The full variable domain, with the rest looked up from reference TRBV25-1 and TRBJ1-6, is EADIYQTPRYLVIGTGKKITLECSQTMGHDKMYWYQQDPGMELHLIHYSYGVNSTEKGDLSSESTVSRIRTEHFPLTLESARPSHTSQYLCASSAGQISSYNSPLHFGNGTRLTVT.

V is TRBV7-6 and J is TRBJ1-1, with TRBD1 matching over 7 bases. CDR1 SGHVS and CDR2 FNYEAQ come from the germline V gene. The CDR3 length is 15 residues. Trimming took 5 bases from V and 0 from J; bases not matched to a gene: 6. The CDR3 nucleotides are TGTGCCAGCAGCCCCCGACAGGGAATGAACACTGAAGCTTTCTTT. Translating gives CASSPRQGMNTEAFF.

This clone was observed once. The rearrangement uses TRBV2 and TRBJ2-7, with 7 positions matching TRBD1. Germline V gene sequence: CDR1 SNHLY, CDR2 FYNNEI. The CDR3 length is 14 residues. V lost 6 bases to trimming and J lost 2 bases; unmatched junction nucleotides: 7. The CDR3, as DNA: TGTGCCAGCAGCTCCGGGACAGTGACCTACGAGCAGTACTTC. Translation gives CASSSGTVTYEQYF.

This chain uses TRBV7-9 with TRBJ1-2; D ambiguous. The V gene's germline CDR1 is SEHNR and CDR2 FQNEAQ (reference sequence). The CDR3 is 15 residues long. Trimming took off 1 base at V and 4 bases at J, with 13 bases between the two ends. This CDR3 reads CASSLEFLGVYGYTF. In nucleotides, the CDR3 is TGTGCCAGCAGCTTAGAATTTCTGGGTGTCTATGGCTACACCTTC.